These T cell receptor beta chains were read from a single sample in a study of blood T cell repertoires in COVID-19. Measured with immunoSEQ multiplex PCR; TCRdb has only the in-frame clones, and not every one. The sample carries 150,000 to 200,000 clones, 70% to 80% recorded once. Sequenced input: PBMCs or T cells enriched from blood (not recorded which). These receptors were taken from a woman aged 45 to 65 who had recovered from COVID-19. Each CDR3 is given with its conserved first and last residue. Size values are once, few and many counts, or a class for expanded clones, and some rows have none.

v_call: TRBV19; j_call: TRBJ2-3; clone_size: -; cdr3_aa: CASTLGDTDTQYF
v_call: TRBV23-1; j_call: TRBJ2-3; clone_size: -; cdr3_aa: CASSRLDSEEDTQYF
v_call: TRBV19; j_call: TRBJ2-1; clone_size: -; cdr3_aa: CASSRLAGDGEQFF
v_call: TRBV7-9; j_call: TRBJ2-3; clone_size: -; cdr3_aa: CASRPRADGTDTQYF
v_call: TRBV27; j_call: TRBJ2-5; clone_size: -; cdr3_aa: CASSPGTGGETQYF
v_call: TRBV15; j_call: TRBJ1-2; clone_size: -; cdr3_aa: CATSNQLNYGYTF
v_call: TRBV28; j_call: TRBJ2-5; clone_size: -; cdr3_aa: CASSLRETQYF
v_call: TRBV28; j_call: TRBJ1-1; clone_size: once; cdr3_aa: CASSFALGQGHTEAFF
v_call: TRBV9; j_call: TRBJ2-5; clone_size: -; cdr3_aa: CASSVGSGSVETQYF
v_call: TRBV7-9; j_call: TRBJ2-1; clone_size: once; cdr3_aa: CASSSGGSLMEQFF
v_call: TRBV11-2; j_call: TRBJ1-3; clone_size: -; cdr3_aa: CASSLGRGLGNTIYF
v_call: TRBV10-3; j_call: TRBJ2-3; clone_size: few; cdr3_aa: CAISVGQGSTDTQYF
v_call: TRBV7-2; j_call: TRBJ2-7; clone_size: -; cdr3_aa: CASSLATSGRTYEQYF
v_call: TRBV5-1; j_call: TRBJ2-7; clone_size: -; cdr3_aa: CASSFQGNEQYF
v_call: TRBV10-3; j_call: TRBJ2-3; clone_size: -; cdr3_aa: CAISEGGASTDTQYF
v_call: TRBV28; j_call: TRBJ1-1; clone_size: -; cdr3_aa: CAGGTGVNTEAFF
v_call: TRBV29-1; j_call: TRBJ2-1; clone_size: -; cdr3_aa: CSVLTSGSPNEQFF
v_call: TRBV19; j_call: TRBJ1-2; clone_size: -; cdr3_aa: CASSRTGESYGYTF
v_call: TRBV15; j_call: TRBJ2-3; clone_size: few; cdr3_aa: CATSLAGGTDTQYF
v_call: TRBV7-7; j_call: TRBJ2-3; clone_size: -; cdr3_aa: CASSLGLSDTQYF
v_call: TRBV10-3; j_call: TRBJ2-7; clone_size: -; cdr3_aa: CAISAQGQLDPYGF
v_call: TRBV30; j_call: TRBJ1-6; clone_size: few; cdr3_aa: CAWSGQGSSPLHF
v_call: TRBV7-2; j_call: TRBJ2-4; clone_size: -; cdr3_aa: CASSLEPSQDIQYF
v_call: TRBV11-2; j_call: TRBJ2-1; clone_size: once; cdr3_aa: CASSSGSYNEQFF
v_call: TRBV19; j_call: TRBJ2-1; clone_size: -; cdr3_aa: CASSMKLSAEQFF
v_call: TRBV7-9; j_call: TRBJ1-3; clone_size: many; cdr3_aa: CASSYPLRGTIYF
v_call: TRBV4-1; j_call: TRBJ1-5; clone_size: few; cdr3_aa: CASSQAWQGGQPQHF
v_call: TRBV7-9; j_call: TRBJ1-6; clone_size: few; cdr3_aa: CASRPQGENSPLHF
v_call: TRBV14; j_call: TRBJ2-6; clone_size: -; cdr3_aa: CASSQVRGYPSGANVLTF
v_call: TRBV5-1; j_call: TRBJ2-2; clone_size: -; cdr3_aa: CASSHSYSGNTGELFF
v_call: TRBV4-3; j_call: TRBJ2-7; clone_size: -; cdr3_aa: CASSLAASYEQYF
v_call: TRBV6-5; j_call: TRBJ1-4; clone_size: -; cdr3_aa: CASSYGDRGGKLFF
v_call: TRBV19; j_call: TRBJ2-3; clone_size: -; cdr3_aa: CASRGRTDHTDTQYF
v_call: TRBV18; j_call: TRBJ1-1; clone_size: -; cdr3_aa: CASSKTENTEAFF
v_call: TRBV12-5; j_call: TRBJ1-1; clone_size: -; cdr3_aa: CASGRTRGNTNTEAFF
v_call: TRBV28; j_call: TRBJ1-3; clone_size: -; cdr3_aa: CASSSGSRTGNTIYF
v_call: TRBV20-1; j_call: TRBJ2-7; clone_size: -; cdr3_aa: CSASAGLYEQYF
v_call: TRBV27; j_call: TRBJ1-2; clone_size: many; cdr3_aa: CASSLWGGYGYTF
v_call: TRBV28; j_call: TRBJ2-6; clone_size: once; cdr3_aa: CASRPGQGAPGANVLTF
v_call: TRBV27; j_call: TRBJ1-3; clone_size: -; cdr3_aa: CASSPAGGGGNTIYF
v_call: TRBV3-1/TRBV3-2; j_call: TRBJ2-2; clone_size: -; cdr3_aa: CASSRRSGRARTGELFF
v_call: TRBV5-1; j_call: TRBJ2-2; clone_size: -; cdr3_aa: CASSFIPRITGELFF
v_call: TRBV2; j_call: TRBJ2-2; clone_size: -; cdr3_aa: CASIGQVAGELFF
v_call: TRBV6-5; j_call: TRBJ2-2; clone_size: -; cdr3_aa: CASSPIESGELFF
v_call: TRBV18; j_call: TRBJ2-1; clone_size: -; cdr3_aa: CASSFGTSGYNEQFF
v_call: TRBV10-3; j_call: TRBJ2-2; clone_size: once; cdr3_aa: CATSGSSTGELFF
v_call: TRBV7-9; j_call: TRBJ2-7; clone_size: -; cdr3_aa: CASSTGTVPYRQYF
v_call: TRBV27; j_call: TRBJ1-2; clone_size: -; cdr3_aa: CASSLVGRTYGYTF
v_call: TRBV9; j_call: TRBJ2-1; clone_size: -; cdr3_aa: CASRQSGNPYNEQFF
v_call: TRBV5-4; j_call: TRBJ2-1; clone_size: -; cdr3_aa: CASSLDRGSYNEQFF
v_call: TRBV5-5; j_call: TRBJ2-1; clone_size: -; cdr3_aa: CASSHPQGSSYNEQFF
v_call: TRBV4-3; j_call: TRBJ1-2; clone_size: -; cdr3_aa: CASSQETAAGGYGYTF
v_call: TRBV5-1; j_call: TRBJ1-1; clone_size: -; cdr3_aa: CASSYRQRLGMNTEAFF
v_call: TRBV18; j_call: TRBJ2-4; clone_size: -; cdr3_aa: CASSPLNRGENIQYF
v_call: TRBV6-6; j_call: TRBJ2-7; clone_size: -; cdr3_aa: CASSRGDSYEQYF
v_call: TRBV19; j_call: TRBJ1-5; clone_size: -; cdr3_aa: CASTRQVSGQPQHF
v_call: TRBV3-1/TRBV3-2; j_call: TRBJ2-5; clone_size: -; cdr3_aa: CASSPGGTGRQETQYF
v_call: TRBV18; j_call: TRBJ2-2; clone_size: -; cdr3_aa: CASSPQGQANTGELFF
v_call: TRBV5-5; j_call: TRBJ1-2; clone_size: -; cdr3_aa: CASSLDINRVLTNYGYTF
v_call: TRBV5-1; j_call: TRBJ2-5; clone_size: -; cdr3_aa: CASSWGSGQVEETQYF